This T cell receptor beta chain comes out of a study of blood T cell repertoires in COVID-19. About the research overall: Collection of acute and convalescent COVID-19 samples took place in the United States, Italy and Spain. T cells, B-cell-depleted T cells, or PBMCs provided the cDNA or gDNA that served as material.

In the source study's methods: Amplification from reference gene primers served as the basis for estimated nucleated cell counts. Using immunoSEQ multiplex PCR, the repertoire was profiled, and TCRdb retains in-frame clones only, with some absent. That table furnishes V, J and clone size, whereas the DNA furnished D and trimming. The data hold a few hundred thousand clones, with just over 85% observed a single time. J was trimmed by 7 bases and V by 8 bases; bases with no gene match: 6. This CDR3 comprises 13 residues. CDR1 is MNHEY and CDR2 is SVGAGI in the germline V gene. The chain recombines TRBV6-5 with TRBJ1-5; 9 bases match TRBD1. Sequencing input: peripheral blood. This TCR derives from a man aged 50 or older with acute or convalescent COVID-19. The CDR3 sequence: CASGQGYGQPQHF. The CDR3, as DNA: TGTGCCAGCGGACAGGGGTATGGGCAGCCCCAGCATTTT.